These 8 T cell receptor beta chains came from one sample sequenced in a study. A single record per CDR3 protein comes from TCRdb applying MiXCR to the 5' RACE reads. The sample has approximately 8,800 distinct CDR3 sequences; roughly 36% are singletons. The sample comprised tumor-infiltrating memory CD4+ T cells sorted from the breast tumor. Subset meaning: memory CD4+ T cells, CD4+CD45RO+CD25-. Every receptor here comes from a female donor with breast cancer.

This clonotype came up many times. The chain employs TRBV4-1 and TRBJ2-7; D unclear. The CDR3 extends over 16 amino acids. Germline CDR1 MGHRA, CDR2 YSYEKL. V dropped 3 bases and J dropped 2 bases, with 17 bases sitting between them. CDR3 residues: CASSQALNVRTYEQYF. Here the CDR3 DNA reads TGCGCCAGCAGCCAGGCCCTAAACGTCCGGACCTACGAGCAGTACTTC.

This clonotype qualifies as large (0.1 to 1%). The V call is TRBV12-3 or TRBV12-4, the J call TRBJ1-5; possible D gene TRBD1, 5 bases. This CDR3 region has 17 residues. The V and J ends lost 1 base and 4 bases respectively, with 17 bases between them. CDR3 loop: CASSLVVGPRGNQPQHF. The CDR3 nucleotides read TGTGCCAGCAGTTTAGTAGTGGGGCCGAGAGGGAATCAGCCCCAGCATTTT.

This clonotype has a handful of counts. This CDR3 is missing its conserved last phenylalanine or tryptophan, likely due to a read error. The limits of the CDR3 on the DNA are not certain, so only TCRdb's listed CDR3 is given. J is TRBJ2-1 and V is TRBV11-3; the table names TRBD2, a call not compared with the DNA. CDR1 is SGHNT and CDR2 is YENEEA in the germline V gene. The CDR3 length equals 18 residues, ends included. CDR3 sequence reads: CASSSPRVAGASYNERFL.

This clonotype was seen many times. For the CDR3, the DNA is TGTGCCAGCAGCCCCCGGATAGAAGATACGCAGTATTTT. It encodes CASSPRIEDTQYF. The J gene is TRBJ2-3, the V gene TRBV11-2; D is ambiguous. The V end lost 5 bases, the J end lost 5 bases, and 11 bases lay between the germline ends. This CDR3 is 13 amino acids long. The V gene's germline CDR1 is SGHAT and CDR2 FQNNGV.

This chain joins TRBV2 and TRBJ1-2, with D maybe TRBD1 (6 bases). Trimming removed 6 bases at V and 6 bases at J, with 14 bases between. CDR1 is SNHLY and CDR2 is FYNNEI in the germline V gene. This CDR3 has 13 residues. CDR3 in amino acids: CASRSRTEDGYTF. The CDR3, as DNA: TGTGCCAGCAGATCCAGGACAGAGGATGGCTACACCTTC.

This clonotype has more than one count but fewer than ten. A single base separates this from a much larger clone, so it may be a read error. V gene TRBV18 combines with J gene TRBJ2-4; D might be TRBD2 (7 bases). Looked up from germline, CDR1 is KGHSH and CDR2 is LQKENI. The germline V and J ends were trimmed by 7 bases and 4 bases, with 14 bases remaining between them. The CDR3 contains 14 residues. The CDR3 protein is CASFPRGAKNIQYF. The CDR3 coding sequence is TGTGCCAGCTTCCCTCGGGGGGCTAAAAACATTCAGTACTTC.

By sample fraction, this clonotype is medium-sized. The CDR3 DNA is TGCAGTGCTAGACACCCGACTAGGGGGTACTTC. This gives the protein CSARHPTRGYF. The rearrangement uses TRBV20-1 and TRBJ2-7, with D perhaps TRBD2 (6 bases). V dropped 2 bases and J dropped 12 bases, with 14 bases sitting between them. CDR1 DFQATT and CDR2 SNEGSKA come from the germline V gene (reference sequence). The CDR3 contains 11 residues.

The gene calls are TRBV5-1 and TRBJ2-7; D assignment may be TRBD1 or TRBD2 (5 bases each). Germline values: CDR1 SGHRS, CDR2 YFSETQ. This CDR3 region has 14 residues. V was clipped by 1 base and J by 4 bases, with 12 bases between them. CDR3 in amino acids: CASSLYLRGYEQYF. CDR3 bases: TGCGCCAGCAGCTTGTACCTGAGGGGATACGAGCAGTACTTC.